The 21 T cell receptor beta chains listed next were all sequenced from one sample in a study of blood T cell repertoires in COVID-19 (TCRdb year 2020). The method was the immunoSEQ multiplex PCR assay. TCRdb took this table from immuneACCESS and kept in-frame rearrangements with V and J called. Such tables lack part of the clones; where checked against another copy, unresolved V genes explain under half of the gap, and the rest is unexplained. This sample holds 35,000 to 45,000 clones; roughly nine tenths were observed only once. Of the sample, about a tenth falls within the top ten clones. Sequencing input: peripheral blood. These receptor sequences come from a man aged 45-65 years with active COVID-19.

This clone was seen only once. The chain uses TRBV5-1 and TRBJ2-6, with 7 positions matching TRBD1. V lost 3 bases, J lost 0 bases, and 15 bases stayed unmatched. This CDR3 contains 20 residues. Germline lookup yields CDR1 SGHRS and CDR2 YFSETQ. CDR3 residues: CASSSGARVPGGSGANVLTF. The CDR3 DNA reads TGCGCCAGCAGCTCTGGAGCGAGGGTCCCAGGGGGCTCTGGGGCCAACGTCCTGACTTTC.

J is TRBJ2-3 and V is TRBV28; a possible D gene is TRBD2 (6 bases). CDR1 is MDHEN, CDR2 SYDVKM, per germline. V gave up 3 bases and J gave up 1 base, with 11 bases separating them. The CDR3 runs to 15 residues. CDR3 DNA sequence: TGTGCCAGCAGTTTCCCGGGAGTAGGCACAGATACGCAGTATTTT. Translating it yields CASSFPGVGTDTQYF.

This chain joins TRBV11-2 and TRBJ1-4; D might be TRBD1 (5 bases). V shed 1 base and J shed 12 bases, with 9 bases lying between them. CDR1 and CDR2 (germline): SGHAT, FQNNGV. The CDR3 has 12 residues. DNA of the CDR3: TGTGCCAGCAGCTTAGTTGTAGGGGAACTGTTTTTT. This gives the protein CASSLVVGELFF.

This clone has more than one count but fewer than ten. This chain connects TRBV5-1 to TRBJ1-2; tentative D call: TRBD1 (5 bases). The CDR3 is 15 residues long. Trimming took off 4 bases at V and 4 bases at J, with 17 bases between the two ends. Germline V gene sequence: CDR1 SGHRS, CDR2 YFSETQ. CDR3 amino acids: CASSLNTGPLYGYTF. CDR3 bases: TGCGCCAGCAGCCTAAATACAGGCCCGCTCTATGGCTACACCTTC.

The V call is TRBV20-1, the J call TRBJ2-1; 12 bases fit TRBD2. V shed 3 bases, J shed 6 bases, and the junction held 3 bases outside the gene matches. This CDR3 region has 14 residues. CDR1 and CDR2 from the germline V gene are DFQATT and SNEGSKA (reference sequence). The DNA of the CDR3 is TGCAGTGCTAGTCGGACTAGCGGGATCAATGAGCAGTTCTTC. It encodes CSASRTSGINEQFF.

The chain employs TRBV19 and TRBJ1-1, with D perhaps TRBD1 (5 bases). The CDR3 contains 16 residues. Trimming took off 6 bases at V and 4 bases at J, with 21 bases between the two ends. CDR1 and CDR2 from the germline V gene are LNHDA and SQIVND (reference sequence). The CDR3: CASSPGGGNWGTEAFF. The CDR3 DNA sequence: TGTGCCAGTAGCCCTGGGGGAGGGAACTGGGGCACTGAAGCTTTCTTT.

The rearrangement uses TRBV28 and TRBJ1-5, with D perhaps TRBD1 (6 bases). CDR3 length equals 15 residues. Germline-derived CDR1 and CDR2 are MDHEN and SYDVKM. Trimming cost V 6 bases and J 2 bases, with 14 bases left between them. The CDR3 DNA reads TGTGCCAGCAGCTTTCTCTGGACAGGCAATCAGCCCCAGCATTTT. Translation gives CASSFLWTGNQPQHF.

CDR3 in DNA: TGTGCCAGTAGTATAGAACGAGGGGGCAATGAGCAGTTCTTC. Protein product: CASSIERGGNEQFF. The V gene is TRBV19, the J gene TRBJ2-1; maybe TRBD1 (6 bases). The V end was cut by 0 bases, the J end by 6 bases, with 9 bases between. The CDR3 has 14 amino acids. From germline, CDR1 is LNHDA and CDR2 SQIVND (reference sequence).

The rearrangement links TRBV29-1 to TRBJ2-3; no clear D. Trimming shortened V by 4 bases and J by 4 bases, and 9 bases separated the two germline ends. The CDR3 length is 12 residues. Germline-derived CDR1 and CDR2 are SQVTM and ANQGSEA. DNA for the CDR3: TGCAGCGTTGCTTTGGCCGCAGATACGCAGTATTTT. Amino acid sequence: CSVALAADTQYF.

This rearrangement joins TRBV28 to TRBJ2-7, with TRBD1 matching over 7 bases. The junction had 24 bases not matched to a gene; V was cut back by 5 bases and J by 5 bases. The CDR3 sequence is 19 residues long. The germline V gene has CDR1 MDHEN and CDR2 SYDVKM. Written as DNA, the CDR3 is TGTGCCAGCAGTCCCCGGACAGGACTTTTCTCGTCCCTCGGTGACGAGCAGTACTTC. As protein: CASSPRTGLFSSLGDEQYF.

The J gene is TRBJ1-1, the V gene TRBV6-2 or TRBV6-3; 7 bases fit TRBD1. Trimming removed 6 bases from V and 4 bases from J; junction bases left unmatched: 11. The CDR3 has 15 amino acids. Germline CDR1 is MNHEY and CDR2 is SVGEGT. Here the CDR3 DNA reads TGTGCCAGCAGCACTAGACAGGGTGGGGCCACTGAAGCTTTCTTT. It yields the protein CASSTRQGGATEAFF.

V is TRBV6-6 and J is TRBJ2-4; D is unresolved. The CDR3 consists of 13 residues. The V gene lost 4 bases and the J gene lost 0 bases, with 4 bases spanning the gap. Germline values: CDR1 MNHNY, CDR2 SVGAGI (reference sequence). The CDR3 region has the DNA TGTGCCAGCAGTTCCCAAGCCAAAAACATTCAGTACTTC. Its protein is CASSSQAKNIQYF.

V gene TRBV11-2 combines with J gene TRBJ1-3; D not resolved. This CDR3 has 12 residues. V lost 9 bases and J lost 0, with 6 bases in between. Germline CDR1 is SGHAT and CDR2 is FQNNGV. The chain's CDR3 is CASRDSGNTIYF. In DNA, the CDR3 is TGTGCCAGTCGAGACTCTGGAAACACCATATATTTT.

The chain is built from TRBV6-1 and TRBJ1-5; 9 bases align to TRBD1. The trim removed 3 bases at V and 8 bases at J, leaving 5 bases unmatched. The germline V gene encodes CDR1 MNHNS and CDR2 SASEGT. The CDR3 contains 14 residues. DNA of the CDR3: TGTGCCAGCAGTGAGGACAGGGGAGGAAAGCCCCAGCATTTT. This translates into CASSEDRGGKPQHF.

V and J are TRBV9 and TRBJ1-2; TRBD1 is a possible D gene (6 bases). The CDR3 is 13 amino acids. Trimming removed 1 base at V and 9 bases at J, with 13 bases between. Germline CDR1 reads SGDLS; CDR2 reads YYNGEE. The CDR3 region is CASSVKGTGSYTF. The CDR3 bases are TGTGCCAGCAGCGTAAAAGGAACAGGGAGCTACACCTTC. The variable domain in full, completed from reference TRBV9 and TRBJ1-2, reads DSGVTQTPKHLITATGQRVTLRCSPRSGDLSVYWYQQSLDQGLQFLIQYYNGEERAKGNILERFSAQQFPDLHSELNLSSLELGDSALYFCASSVKGTGSYTFGSGTRLTVV.

CDR3 in amino acids: CATSVGAGGLYNEQFF. For the CDR3, the DNA is TGTGCCACCAGTGTTGGGGCGGGAGGGCTCTACAATGAGCAGTTCTTC. This chain uses TRBV24-1 with TRBJ2-1, with 9 bases aligning to TRBD2. J gave up 3 bases and V 5 bases, and 7 bases lay outside the gene matches. The CDR3 is 16 amino acids. The germline CDR1 and CDR2 sequences are KGHDR and SFDVKD.

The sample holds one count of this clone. In DNA, the CDR3 is TGTGCCAGTAGTATCCCGGCGGGAGGTGGCACAGATACGCAGTATTTT. Residues: CASSIPAGGGTDTQYF. The rearrangement links TRBV19 to TRBJ2-3, with TRBD2 matching 8 bases. Germline V gene lookup returns CDR1 LNHDA and CDR2 SQIVND (reference sequence). The trim removed 3 bases at V and 1 base at J, leaving 6 bases unmatched. This CDR3 has 16 residues.

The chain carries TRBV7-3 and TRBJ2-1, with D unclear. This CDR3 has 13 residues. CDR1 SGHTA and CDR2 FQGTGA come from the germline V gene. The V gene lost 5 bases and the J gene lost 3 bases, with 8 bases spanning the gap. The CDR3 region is CASSPSLYNEQFF. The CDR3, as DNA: TGTGCCAGCAGCCCATCACTCTACAATGAGCAGTTCTTC.

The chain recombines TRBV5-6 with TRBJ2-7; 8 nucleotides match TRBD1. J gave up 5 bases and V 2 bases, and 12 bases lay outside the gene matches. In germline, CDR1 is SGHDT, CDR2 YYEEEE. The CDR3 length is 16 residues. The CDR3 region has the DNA TGTGCCAGCAGCTTACGTTATCTGGGACAGGCTCACGAGCAGTACTTC. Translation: CASSLRYLGQAHEQYF.

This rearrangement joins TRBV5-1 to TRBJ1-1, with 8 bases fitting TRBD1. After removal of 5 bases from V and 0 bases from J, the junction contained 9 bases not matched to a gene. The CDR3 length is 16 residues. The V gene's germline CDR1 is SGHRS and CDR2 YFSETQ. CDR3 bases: TGCGCCAGCAGGAGGATGACAGGGGAGGTGAACACTGAAGCTTTCTTT. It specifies CASRRMTGEVNTEAFF.

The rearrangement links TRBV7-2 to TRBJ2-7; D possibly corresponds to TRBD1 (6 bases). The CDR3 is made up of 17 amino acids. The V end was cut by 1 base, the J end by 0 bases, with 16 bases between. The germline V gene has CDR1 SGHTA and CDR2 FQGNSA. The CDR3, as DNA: TGTGCCAGCAGCTTAGGAGCAGAACAGGGCCTCTCCTACGAGCAGTACTTC. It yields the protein CASSLGAEQGLSYEQYF.